This T cell receptor beta chain was sequenced in a study of T cell repertoires in cytomegalovirus infection. The CDR3 length is 14 residues. V lost 7 bases and J 0 bases, leaving 12 bases between the germline ends. The germline V gene encodes CDR1 LNHDA and CDR2 SQIVND (reference sequence). Each CDR3 protein is one row after TCRdb ran MiXCR on the reads. This repertoire shows some 390,000 distinct CDR3 sequences, around 18% found once; its top ten account for roughly 8.7%. The clonotype comes from a human donor in good health (CMV status not recorded). Some clones in this sample may be carry-over from other donors' samples. V gene TRBV19 combines with J gene TRBJ1-2; D is unresolved. Sequenced material: PBMCs. The CDR3 coding sequence is TGTGCCAGTACTACGGACGGAACTAACTATGGCTACACCTTC. Amino acid sequence: CASTTDGTNYGYTF. The variable domain in full, completed from reference TRBV19 and TRBJ1-2, reads DGGITQSPKYLFRKEGQNVTLSCEQNLNHDAMYWYRQDPGQGLRLIYYSQIVNDFQKGDIAEGYSVSREKKESFPLTVTSAQKNPTAFYLCASTTDGTNYGYTFGSGTRLTVV.